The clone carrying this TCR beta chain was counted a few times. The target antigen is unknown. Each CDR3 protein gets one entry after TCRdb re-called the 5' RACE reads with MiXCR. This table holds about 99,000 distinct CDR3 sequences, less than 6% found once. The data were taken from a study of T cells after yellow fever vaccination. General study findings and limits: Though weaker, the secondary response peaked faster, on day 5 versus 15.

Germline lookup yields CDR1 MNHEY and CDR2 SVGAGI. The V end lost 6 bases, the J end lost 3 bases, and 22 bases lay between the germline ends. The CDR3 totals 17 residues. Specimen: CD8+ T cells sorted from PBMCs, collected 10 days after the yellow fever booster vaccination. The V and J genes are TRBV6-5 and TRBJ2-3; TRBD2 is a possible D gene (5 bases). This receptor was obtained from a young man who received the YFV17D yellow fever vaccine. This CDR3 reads CASRSSATLGETDTQYF. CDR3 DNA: TGTGCCAGCAGGTCCAGTGCGACTCTCGGGGAGACAGATACGCAGTATTTT.